The 11 T cell receptor beta chains below were found in one sample sequenced in a study of vaccination and CD4 T cells after COVID-19. Their antigen targets remain unknown. The Oncomine TCR Beta short-read assay was what sequenced the DNA obtained from cultured CD4+ T cells. MiXCR, applied by TCRdb to the PCR reads, yields one record per CDR3 protein. The sample holds fewer than 9,000 distinct CDR3 sequences, approximately 31% seen once. The treatment here: roughly 11-day PBMC culture with coronavirus spike peptide pools or control peptides (ViraFEST assay). Harvesting of the unexposed donor's CD4+ T cells predated the COVID-19 pandemic (2011-2018). The sample taken for sequencing was CD4+ T cells from blood, cultured in vitro. Every receptor here comes from a human donor in good health.

This chain links TRBV27 with TRBJ1-4; 8 bases agree with TRBD1. From germline, CDR1 is MNHEY and CDR2 SMNVEV (reference sequence). The CDR3 has 15 residues. After removal of 3 bases from V and 4 bases from J, the junction contained 4 bases not matched to a gene. The chain's CDR3 is CASSLTGDSNEKLFF. In DNA, the CDR3 is TGTGCCAGCAGTTTGACAGGGGACAGTAATGAAAAACTGTTTTTT.

The chain uses TRBV27 and TRBJ2-2; 9 bases match TRBD1. The length of the CDR3 is 15 residues. V was pared by 3 bases and J by 4 bases, with 3 bases of the junction left unmatched. Germline lookup yields CDR1 MNHEY and CDR2 SMNVEV (reference sequence). The CDR3 loop is CASSFGTGSTGELFF. DNA of the CDR3: TGTGCCAGCAGTTTCGGGACAGGGAGCACCGGGGAGCTGTTTTTT.

V usage is TRBV6-1 and J usage is TRBJ2-3; no clear D. V was shortened by 8 bases and J by 0 bases, with 12 bases between the two germline ends. The CDR3 contains 14 residues. Germline loops: CDR1 MNHNS, CDR2 SASEGT. The CDR3 loop reads CASSTDTSTDTQYF. DNA of the CDR3: TGTGCCAGCTCAACGGATACTAGCACAGATACGCAGTATTTT.

This clonotype was seen a handful of times. This chain links TRBV6-5 with TRBJ1-6; D call uncertain. The CDR3 extends over 13 amino acids. V was cut by 0 bases and J by 7 bases, with 4 bases left in between. Per the germline V gene, CDR1 is MNHEY and CDR2 is SVGAGI. The CDR3 loop reads CASSYSGNSPLHF. DNA of the CDR3: TGTGCCAGCAGTTACTCAGGGAATTCACCCCTCCACTTT.

This clonotype is labeled as medium-sized. The chain carries TRBV20-1 and TRBJ1-5; D unclear. V lost 4 bases to trimming and J lost 4 bases, with 11 bases between them. The germline CDR1 and CDR2 sequences are DFQATT and SNEGSKA (reference sequence). The CDR3 has 13 residues. CDR3 DNA sequence: TGCAGTGCTAACTCCCGCGTAAATCAGCCCCAGCATTTT. This gives the protein CSANSRVNQPQHF.

This clonotype was observed a few times. The genes are TRBV5-4 and TRBJ1-2; D not certain. The CDR3 runs to 11 residues. Trimming shortened V by 5 bases and J by 8 bases, and 10 bases separated the two germline ends. Germline V gene sequence: CDR1 SGHNT, CDR2 YYREEE (reference sequence). This CDR3 reads CASSYLEGYTF. DNA for the CDR3: TGTGCCAGCAGTTATCTGGAGGGCTACACCTTC.

This clonotype was picked up a small number of times. The chain links TRBV2 to TRBJ1-6; D is perhaps TRBD1 (6 bases). Germline-derived CDR1 and CDR2 are SNHLY and FYNNEI. This CDR3 region has 14 residues. The V and J ends lost 6 bases and 7 bases respectively, with 13 bases between them. CDR3 sequence reads: CASRGTHWNSPLHF. For the CDR3, the DNA is TGTGCCAGCAGAGGGACACATTGGAATTCACCCCTCCACTTT.

The chain employs TRBV21-1 and TRBJ1-6. TRBV21-1 is listed as a pseudogene. CDR3 size: 14 residues. CDR3 protein: CASSRTTGPPPLHF. CDR3 DNA: TGTGCCAGCAGCCGTACGACTGGACCCCCACCCCTCCACTTT.

In its sample, this clonotype was seen a few times. This rearrangement joins TRBV7-8 to TRBJ1-5, with D unclear. The germline V gene has CDR1 SGHVS and CDR2 FQNEAQ. The germline V and J ends were trimmed by 3 bases and 5 bases, with 5 bases remaining between them. The CDR3 contains 12 residues. CDR3 in amino acids: CASSFIDQPQHF. CDR3 sequence (DNA): TGTGCCAGCAGCTTCATAGATCAGCCCCAGCATTTT.

The chain couples TRBV20-1 to TRBJ1-2; unclear D gene. The germline V gene encodes CDR1 DFQATT and CDR2 SNEGSKA (reference sequence). V was clipped by 3 bases and J by 6 bases, with 14 bases between them. The CDR3 loop spans 13 amino acids. The CDR3 DNA is TGCAGTGCTAGTGTCCCACCGGGCGATGGCTACACCTTC. It specifies CSASVPPGDGYTF.

CDR3 sequence: CASRTTGSWSDTQYF. Written as DNA, the CDR3 is TGTGCCAGCAGGACTACAGGTTCTTGGTCAGATACGCAGTATTTT. The V and J genes are TRBV11-1 and TRBJ2-3, with D perhaps matching TRBD1 or TRBD2 (5 bases each). The V end lost 6 bases, the J end lost 4 bases, and 17 bases lay between the germline ends. The CDR3 totals 15 residues. CDR1 and CDR2 (germline): SGHAT, FQDESV (reference sequence).